The 7 T cell receptor beta chains given below trace back to one sample, sequenced in a study of T-cell reconstitution after alpha-beta-depleted transplantation in children. For TCRbeta, the library was prepared with unique molecular identifiers. MiXCR, applied by TCRdb to the PCR reads, yields one record per CDR3 protein. In the table there are almost 250,000 distinct CDR3 sequences, over 20% of which are singletons. Here the sequenced sample was PBMCs, taken before TCRalphabeta/CD19-depleted stem cell transplant. The origin of the receptors is a girl aged 2 to 10 with Fanconi anemia, due to receive a stem cell transplant.

V gene TRBV29-1 combines with J gene TRBJ2-3, with 13 positions matching TRBD2. The V segment lost 6 bases and the J segment 4 bases; nucleotides outside the gene matches: 4. This CDR3 comprises 14 residues. Germline V gives CDR1 SQVTM, CDR2 ANQGSEA. CDR3 nucleotides: TGCAGCGTCATGGGACTAGCGGGACCAGATACGCAGTATTTT. Translating it yields CSVMGLAGPDTQYF.

There are a few counts of this clonotype. The chain couples TRBV28 to TRBJ1-1; D is perhaps TRBD1 (5 bases). Germline values: CDR1 MDHEN, CDR2 SYDVKM. The CDR3 runs to 14 residues. V lost 6 bases and J 1 base, leaving 12 bases between the germline ends. The CDR3 DNA follows: TGTGCCAGCAGCCTACTTACAGGGAACACTGAAGCTTTCTTT. This sequence encodes CASSLLTGNTEAFF.

V is TRBV27 and J is TRBJ1-5; D gene ambiguous. There are 17 residues in the CDR3. Germline loops: CDR1 MNHEY, CDR2 SMNVEV (reference sequence). The V and J ends lost 7 bases and 0 bases respectively, with 19 bases between them. The CDR3 DNA sequence: TGTGCCAGCACCTCGTTAAAGTTGGGGTATAGCAATCAGCCCCAGCATTTT. Translating gives CASTSLKLGYSNQPQHF.

Ten or more counts support this clonotype. The rearrangement links TRBV4-2 to TRBJ2-7; possibly TRBD2 for D (5 bases). V shed 3 bases and J shed 5 bases, with 23 bases lying between them. This CDR3 region has 17 residues. Germline assignment: CDR1 LGHNA and CDR2 YNFKEQ. DNA for the CDR3: TGTGCCAGCAGCCAGGGGAGCGAGGCTCGCATAGGGAACGAGCAGTACTTC. Translating gives CASSQGSEARIGNEQYF.

This clonotype was observed at least ten times. The CDR3 nucleotides read TGCAGCGTTGGGGTGGAGGGTCTCCTTTACGAGCAGTACTTC. Translating it yields CSVGVEGLLYEQYF. The chain uses TRBV29-1 and TRBJ2-7; D perhaps matches TRBD2 (6 bases). The CDR3 is 14 residues long. Trimming took off 4 bases at V and 4 bases at J, with 17 bases between the two ends. The germline gives CDR1 SQVTM, CDR2 ANQGSEA.

This clonotype showed up many times. The chain joins TRBV6-5 to TRBJ2-1; no definite D call. The CDR3 consists of 16 residues. The germline gives CDR1 MNHEY, CDR2 SVGAGI. Trimming cost V 5 bases and J 6 bases, with 20 bases left between them. The CDR3 nucleotides read TGTGCCAGCAGTCTTACGCCCAGGAGCTATGGCAATGAGCAGTTCTTC. This codes for CASSLTPRSYGNEQFF.

Points on this clonotype: The junction shows a germline mismatch at one end, possibly a read error. V usage is TRBV6-5 and J usage is TRBJ2-1; D remains ambiguous. The CDR3 is 12 residues long. The V gene's germline CDR1 is MNHEY and CDR2 SVGAGI. The chain's CDR3 is CAGSSWGNEQFF. CDR3 bases: TGTGCCGGCAGTTCGTGGGGCAATGAGCAGTTCTTC.